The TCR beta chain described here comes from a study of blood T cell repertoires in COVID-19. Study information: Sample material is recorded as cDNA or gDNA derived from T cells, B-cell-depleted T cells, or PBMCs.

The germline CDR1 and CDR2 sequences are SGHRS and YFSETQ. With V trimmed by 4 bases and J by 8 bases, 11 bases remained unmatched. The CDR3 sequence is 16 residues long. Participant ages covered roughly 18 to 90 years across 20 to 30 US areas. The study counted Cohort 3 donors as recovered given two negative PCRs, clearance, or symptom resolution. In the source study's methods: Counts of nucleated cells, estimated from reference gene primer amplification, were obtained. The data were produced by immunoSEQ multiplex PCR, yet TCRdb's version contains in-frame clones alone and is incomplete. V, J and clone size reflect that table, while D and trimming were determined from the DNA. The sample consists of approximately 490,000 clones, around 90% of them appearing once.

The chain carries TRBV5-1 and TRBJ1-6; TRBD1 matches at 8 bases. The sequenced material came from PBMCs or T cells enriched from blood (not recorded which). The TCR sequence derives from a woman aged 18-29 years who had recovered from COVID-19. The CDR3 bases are TGCGCCAGCAGCCGAATGGGGACAGGAGGAGATTCACCCCTCCACTTT. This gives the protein CASSRMGTGGDSPLHF.